This T cell receptor beta chain was captured in a study of control samples from healthy donors and cancer patients. This clone was found once. CDR1 is GTSNPN and CDR2 is SVGIG in the germline V gene (reference sequence). CDR3 length: 17 amino acids. V was pared by 3 bases and J by 1 base, with 21 bases between. Measured with immunoSEQ multiplex PCR; TCRdb has only the in-frame clones, and not every one. The sample holds roughly 190,000 clones, 91% seen once. This clonotype was obtained from a man in his thirties or forties in good health. Sequencing used blood. The rearrangement links TRBV30 to TRBJ1-1, with D perhaps matching TRBD1 (6 bases). This chain's CDR3 is CAWSRQDTGPRNTEAFF. The CDR3 DNA follows: TGTGCCTGGAGCCGACAGGATACGGGACCGAGGAACACTGAAGCTTTCTTT.